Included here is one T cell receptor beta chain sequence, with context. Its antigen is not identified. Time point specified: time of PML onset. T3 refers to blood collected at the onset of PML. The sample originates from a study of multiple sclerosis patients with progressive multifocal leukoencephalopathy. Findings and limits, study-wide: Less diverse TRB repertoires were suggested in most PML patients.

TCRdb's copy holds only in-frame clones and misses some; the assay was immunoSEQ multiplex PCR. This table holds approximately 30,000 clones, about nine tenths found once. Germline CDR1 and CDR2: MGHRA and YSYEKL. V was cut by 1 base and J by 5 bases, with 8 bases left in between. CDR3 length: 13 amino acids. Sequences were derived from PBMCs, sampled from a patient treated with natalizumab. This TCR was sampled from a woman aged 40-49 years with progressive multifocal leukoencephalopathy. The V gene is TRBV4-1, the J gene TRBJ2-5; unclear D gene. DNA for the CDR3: TGCGCCAGCAGCCAAGCGGGCTGGGAGACCCAGTACTTC. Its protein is CASSQAGWETQYF.